Listed here are 24 T cell receptor beta chains from one sample, sequenced in a study of cytomegalovirus exposure and HLA in healthy donors. The PCR contained 60 Vbeta and 13 Jbeta primers. Method: immunoSEQ multiplex PCR; TCRdb's copy keeps in-frame clones and lacks some. The sample contains 240,000 or so clones, around 80% of which appear only once. Input material: PBMCs. Receptors were obtained from a woman aged 40 to 49 in good health and CMV-seropositive.

The chain links TRBV13 to TRBJ1-1; TRBD1 agrees at 8 bases. The V segment lost 5 bases and the J segment 5 bases; nucleotides outside the gene matches: 16. The CDR3 extends over 17 amino acids. In germline, CDR1 is PRHDT, CDR2 FYEKMQ (reference sequence). CDR3 sequence (DNA): TGTGCCAGCAGCCCTGGACGTTTGACAGGGGCTTTGACTGAAGCTTTCTTT. Protein sequence: CASSPGRLTGALTEAFF.

This rearrangement joins TRBV7-2 to TRBJ1-6, with TRBD1 matching 9 bases. The CDR3 consists of 15 residues. V shed 4 bases, J shed 9 bases, and the junction held 7 bases outside the gene matches. Germline V gene lookup returns CDR1 SGHTA and CDR2 FQGNSA. The CDR3 DNA is TGTGCCAGCAGCTCAAAGGGGGACAGGGCTTCACCCCTCCACTTT. Amino acid sequence: CASSSKGDRASPLHF.

The chain has TRBV7-7 and TRBJ2-5; the D gene is possibly TRBD1 (6 bases). With 1 base removed from V and 3 bases from J, the gap between germline ends came to 6 bases. This CDR3 contains 13 residues. CDR1 SSHAT and CDR2 FNYEAQ come from the germline V gene (reference sequence). The CDR3 DNA follows: TGTGCCAGCAGCTTAGGGACAGAAGAGACCCAGTACTTC. Its translation is CASSLGTEETQYF. The full variable domain, completed using reference TRBV7-7 and TRBJ2-5, is GAGVSQSPRYKVTKRGQDVTLRCDPISSHATLYWYQQALGQGPEFLTYFNYEAQPDKSGLPSDRFSAERPEGSISTLTIQRTEQRDSAMYRCASSLGTEETQYFGPGTRLLVL.

The chain combines TRBV10-3 with TRBJ2-1, with D possibly being TRBD2 (7 bases). V gave up 10 bases and J gave up 3 bases, with 10 bases separating them. The CDR3 loop spans 12 amino acids. Per germline, CDR1 ENHRY and CDR2 SYGVKD. For the CDR3, the DNA is TGTGCCAGGGGGGGCAACTACAATGAGCAGTTCTTC. Amino acids: CARGGNYNEQFF.

Of note for this clone: Other DNA sequences in this specimen translate into the identical CDR3. The chain uses TRBV9 and TRBJ2-7, with D tentatively TRBD2 (5 bases). The CDR3 spans 13 residues. Germline loops: CDR1 SGDLS, CDR2 YYNGEE. Trimming took 2 bases from V and 0 from J, leaving 6 bases between them. The CDR3 bases are TGTGCCAGCAGCGTTGGGAGCTCCTACGAGCAGTACTTC. Encoded protein: CASSVGSSYEQYF.

Points on this clone: Mismatch with germline at one junction end may stem from a read error. The V and J genes are TRBV7-9 and TRBJ1-1; TRBD1 matches at 7 bases. Germline V CDR1 and CDR2: SEHNR, FQNEAQ (reference sequence). The CDR3 covers 13 residues. CDR3 region: CSSSFTGETEAFF. In DNA form, the CDR3 reads TGTTCCAGCAGCTTTACAGGGGAAACTGAAGCTTTCTTT. The full variable domain, rest sourced from reference TRBV7-9 and TRBJ1-1, is DTGVSQNPRHKITKRGQNVTFRCDPISEHNRLYWYRQTLGQGPEFLTYFQNEAQLEKSRLLSDRFSAERPKGSFSTLEIQRTEQGDSAMYLCSSSFTGETEAFFGQGTRLTVV.

The sample holds one count of this clone. The chain links TRBV9 to TRBJ1-1, with unresolved D. Germline CDR1 is SGDLS and CDR2 is YYNGEE. The CDR3 is made up of 14 amino acids. The V end was cut by 3 bases, the J end by 5 bases, with 14 bases between. The chain's CDR3 is CASSGQDEGTEAFF. The CDR3 coding sequence is TGTGCCAGCAGCGGACAAGATGAGGGAACTGAAGCTTTCTTT.

The chain carries TRBV7-2 and TRBJ2-2; 8 positions match TRBD2. The germline V gene encodes CDR1 SGHTA and CDR2 FQGNSA. V dropped 1 base and J dropped 0; count of bases not matched to a gene: 4. CDR3 size: 17 residues. CDR3 DNA: TGTGCCAGCAGCTTAGGGGCCGGGAGGGCGAACACCGGGGAGCTGTTTTTT. Protein product: CASSLGAGRANTGELFF. The whole variable domain, remainder taken from reference TRBV7-2 and TRBJ2-2, is GAGVSQSPSNKVTEKGKDVELRCDPISGHTALYWYRQSLGQGLEFLIYFQGNSAPDKSGLPSDRFSAERTGGSVSTLTIQRTQQEDSAVYLCASSLGAGRANTGELFFGEGSRLTVL.

This clone turned up a few times. The rearrangement joins TRBV5-6 to TRBJ1-2; 9 bases are a match to TRBD1. The germline gives CDR1 SGHDT, CDR2 YYEEEE. With V trimmed by 5 bases and J by 12 bases, 17 bases remained unmatched. The CDR3 sequence is 15 residues long. The CDR3 spells CASSLALQGAKVDTF. Here the CDR3 DNA reads TGTGCCAGCAGTCTTGCGCTACAGGGGGCTAAGGTCGACACCTTC.

This sequence joins TRBV6-4 and TRBJ1-2, with 7 bases matching TRBD1. The CDR3 has 15 amino acids. V trimming: 5 bases; J trimming: 6 bases; junction bases outside the gene matches: 12. Per the germline V gene, CDR1 is MRHNA and CDR2 is SNTAGT. The CDR3 bases are TGTGCCAGCAGTTTTACTCCCGGGACAGTCAATGGCTACACCTTC. Its protein product is CASSFTPGTVNGYTF.

This clone was found once. The CDR3 DNA is TGTGCCAGTAGTCTAACAGGGGGATTGACTGAAGCTTTCTTT. It is translated as CASSLTGGLTEAFF. The V call is TRBV19, the J call TRBJ1-1, with TRBD1 matching over 8 bases. V was clipped by 5 bases and J by 5 bases; unmatched bases: 7. This CDR3 has 14 amino acids. The germline CDR1 and CDR2 sequences are LNHDA and SQIVND (reference sequence).

This chain connects TRBV15 to TRBJ2-7; TRBD2 might be the D (5 bases). The CDR3 sequence is 15 residues long. V was shortened by 1 base and J by 3 bases, with 13 bases between the two germline ends. Per germline, CDR1 LNHNV and CDR2 YYDKDF (reference sequence). The CDR3 is CATSRGVSGNYEQYF. Here the CDR3 DNA reads TGTGCCACCAGCAGAGGGGTCAGCGGTAACTACGAGCAGTACTTC.

The V call is TRBV19, the J call TRBJ1-1, with 7 bases matching TRBD1. Trimming took 3 bases from V and 10 from J; bases not matched to a gene: 8. The CDR3 extends over 13 amino acids. Germline loops: CDR1 LNHDA, CDR2 SQIVND (reference sequence). CDR3 sequence (DNA): TGTGCCAGTAGTATTCCGGGACAGAGGATAGCTTTCTTT. It yields the protein CASSIPGQRIAFF.

This chain links TRBV7-8 with TRBJ1-5; 9 bases match TRBD1. Germline V gives CDR1 SGHVS, CDR2 FQNEAQ. The V gene end was trimmed by 4 bases and the J gene end by 6 bases; junction bases not matched to a gene: 4. The CDR3 length is 14 residues. CDR3 region: CASSSGTGIQPQHF. As DNA, the CDR3 is TGTGCCAGCAGCTCAGGGACAGGGATTCAGCCCCAGCATTTT.

The rearrangement links TRBV27 to TRBJ1-1, with 8 bases identical to TRBD1. With V trimmed by 4 bases and J by 9 bases, 7 bases remained unmatched. The CDR3 runs 13 residues. Germline CDR1 MNHEY, CDR2 SMNVEV (reference sequence). The CDR3 DNA reads as TGTGCCAGCAGTTCCTGGACAGGGAAGAAAGCTTTCTTT. This sequence encodes CASSSWTGKKAFF.

The chain couples TRBV9 to TRBJ2-1; 10 bases line up with TRBD2. Per the germline V gene, CDR1 is SGDLS and CDR2 is YYNGEE. With V trimmed by 0 bases and J by 8 bases, 5 bases remained unmatched. This CDR3 has 15 residues. The CDR3 sequence is CASSVGGTSVDEQFF. The CDR3 nucleotides are TGTGCCAGCAGCGTAGGGGGGACTAGCGTCGATGAGCAGTTCTTC.

The chain uses TRBV27 and TRBJ1-2, with 9 bases aligning to TRBD1. Trimming took 2 bases from V and 6 from J; bases not matched to a gene: 19. The length of the CDR3 is 19 residues. Germline loops: CDR1 MNHEY, CDR2 SMNVEV (reference sequence). The CDR3 DNA is TGTGCCAGCAGTTTAACCGGACCGGGACAGGGTAGAGGGTGGGATGGCTACACCTTC. This codes for CASSLTGPGQGRGWDGYTF.

V is TRBV13 and J is TRBJ1-6; 8 bases match TRBD1. With V trimmed by 5 bases and J by 7 bases, 4 bases remained unmatched. This CDR3 region has 14 residues. Germline assignment: CDR1 PRHDT and CDR2 FYEKMQ (reference sequence). For the CDR3, the DNA is TGTGCCAGCAGCCCGGGACAGGCAAATTCACCCCTCCACTTT. Amino acid sequence: CASSPGQANSPLHF.

The chain couples TRBV7-3 to TRBJ2-1, with 13 bases lining up with TRBD2. CDR1 SGHTA and CDR2 FQGTGA come from the germline V gene. CDR3 length: 15 amino acids. Unmatched junction bases numbered 6, after V lost 5 bases and J lost 8 bases. DNA for the CDR3: TGTGCCAGCAGCCTCACTAGCGGGAGGGCCGATGAGCAGTTCTTC. Its translation is CASSLTSGRADEQFF. The full variable domain, with the rest looked up from reference TRBV7-3 and TRBJ2-1, is GAGVSQTPSNKVTEKGKYVELRCDPISGHTALYWYRQSLGQGPEFLIYFQGTGAADDSGLPNDRFFAVRPEGSVSTLKIQRTERGDSAVYLCASSLTSGRADEQFFGPGTRLTVL.

The chain is built from TRBV4-3 and TRBJ1-6; tentatively, D is TRBD1 (5 bases). In germline, CDR1 is LGHNA, CDR2 YSLEER. The CDR3 has 16 residues. Trimming took off 0 bases at V and 4 bases at J, with 10 bases between the two ends. CDR3 bases: TGCGCCAGCAGCCAAGATGGGACTGGATATAATTCACCCCTCCACTTT. Its translation: CASSQDGTGYNSPLHF.

For this clone: A read error may produce the germline difference seen at one junction end. This rearrangement joins TRBV7-7 to TRBJ2-1, with 8 bases aligning to TRBD2. Germline CDR1 SSHAT, CDR2 FNYEAQ (reference sequence). The CDR3 has 17 amino acids. The CDR3 protein is CASSLGSGRRSYNEQFF. The CDR3 DNA reads as TGTGCTAGCAGCTTAGGAAGCGGGAGAAGATCCTACAATGAGCAGTTCTTC.

The chain combines TRBV2 with TRBJ2-3, with 10 bases that match TRBD2. The CDR3 consists of 15 residues. V lost 6 bases to trimming and J lost 0 bases; unmatched junction nucleotides: 3. The V gene's germline CDR1 is SNHLY and CDR2 FYNNEI. The CDR3 spells CASSSSGGSTDTQYF. The CDR3 nucleotides are TGTGCCAGCAGCTCTAGCGGGGGTAGCACAGATACGCAGTATTTT.

Comments on this clone: Compared with germline, one end of the junction differs, possibly owing to a read error. V is TRBV10-1 and J is TRBJ2-2, with TRBD2 identical over 11 bases. The germline CDR1 and CDR2 sequences are WNHNN and SYGVQD (reference sequence). The CDR3 is 17 amino acids. The CDR3 DNA reads as TGCGCCAGCTGTGCGACTAGCGGGAACAGCGAACACCGGGGAGCTGTTTTT. Translation: CASCATSGNSEHRGAVF.

CDR3 sequence (DNA): TGTGCCAGCAGTTTGCGACAGTACACAGATACGCAGTATTTT. It encodes CASSLRQYTDTQYF. The rearrangement links TRBV28 to TRBJ2-3, with D tentatively TRBD1 (5 bases). V gave up 3 bases and J gave up 2 bases, with 9 bases separating them. This CDR3 region has 14 residues. Germline values: CDR1 MDHEN, CDR2 SYDVKM.